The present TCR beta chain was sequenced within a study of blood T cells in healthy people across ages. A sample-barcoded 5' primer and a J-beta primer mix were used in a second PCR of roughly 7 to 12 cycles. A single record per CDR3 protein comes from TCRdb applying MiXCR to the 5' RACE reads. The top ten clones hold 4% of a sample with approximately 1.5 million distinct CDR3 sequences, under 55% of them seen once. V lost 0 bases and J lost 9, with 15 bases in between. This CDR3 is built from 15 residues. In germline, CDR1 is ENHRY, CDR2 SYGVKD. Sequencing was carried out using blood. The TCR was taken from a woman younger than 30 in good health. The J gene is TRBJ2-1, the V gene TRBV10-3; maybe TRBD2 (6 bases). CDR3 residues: CAISESIPNGGEQFF. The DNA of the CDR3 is TGTGCCATCAGTGAGTCTATCCCTAACGGGGGTGAGCAGTTCTTC.